This TCR beta chain was profiled in a study of T cell responses to AZD1222 COVID-19 vaccine. Study observations and caveats: Most donors were white British, females outnumbered males, and clonal diversity was possibly underestimated. Scientists sampled the repertoires only once the peak T cell response had passed. Baseline seropositives among AZD1222 recipients totaled only five or six.

Regarding this clone: Antigen specificity is unknown.

Between the trimmed V and J ends, which lost 0 bases and 1 base, there was a span of 15 bases. Germline CDR1 and CDR2: MNHEY and SMNVEV (reference sequence). The CDR3 has 17 amino acids. The table came from immunoSEQ multiplex PCR; TCRdb's copy has only in-frame clones and leaves some out. Among 90,000 to 110,000 clones, around 87% were seen once, and the ten largest hold roughly 4.5%. The J gene is TRBJ1-2, the V gene TRBV27; tentatively, D is TRBD1 (6 bases). Sequences were derived from peripheral blood, sampled 28 days after the second AZD1222 dose. This clonotype was sampled from an adult who received the AZD1222 COVID-19 vaccine. This CDR3 is CASSLSGGPRGNYGYTF. The CDR3 DNA is TGTGCCAGCAGTTTATCGGGGGGCCCGAGGGGTAACTATGGCTACACCTTC.